Following are 18 T cell receptor beta chains from one sample sequenced in a study of regulatory T cells in long-lasting Graves disease. Arm-PCR of CDR3 regions with iRepertoire HTBI primers generated TCR beta libraries. TCRdb recomputed calls from the multiplex PCR reads with MiXCR, one row per CDR3 protein. The sample comprises 300,000 to 400,000 distinct CDR3 sequences, roughly a fifth of which are singletons, and around 30% rests with the top ten. The time point was: persistent/refractory GD, antithyroid drugs over 5 years with positive TRAb. PBMC RNA was the source of the TCR library. The source was peripheral blood mononuclear cells (PBMCs), collected when the disease was refractory, from a patient treated with antithyroid drugs. The source of these receptors is a female donor with Graves disease.

The chain carries TRBV6-1 and TRBJ1-1, with TRBD1 matching 12 bases. Germline lookup yields CDR1 MNHNS and CDR2 SASEGT. V shed 6 bases and J 6 bases; nucleotides not matched to a gene: 8. The CDR3 is 15 residues long. DNA for the CDR3: TGTGCCAGCAGGACCCGGGACAGGGGGCGGGCTGAAGCTTTCTTT. Amino acid sequence: CASRTRDRGRAEAFF.

This clonotype was seen only a few times. The chain combines TRBV3-1 with TRBJ2-2, with a weak D call TRBD2 (6 bases). The CDR3 has 15 amino acids. V was pared by 5 bases and J by 6 bases, with 16 bases between. CDR1 and CDR2 from the germline V gene are LGHDT and YNNKEL (reference sequence). The DNA for the CDR3 is TGTGCCAGCAGCTCCGGGACTTACAAAGCCGGGGAGCTGTTTTTT. Amino acid sequence: CASSSGTYKAGELFF.

This clonotype was seen a few times. The rearrangement joins TRBV4-2 to TRBJ2-7; 11 bases fit TRBD1. Germline V gene sequence: CDR1 LGHNA, CDR2 YNFKEQ. The CDR3 is 16 residues long. Germline trimming cut 0 bases from V and 4 bases from J; bases unmatched to any gene: 5. In DNA form, the CDR3 reads TGTGCCAGCAGCCAAGATCCGGACAGGGGGCTGTACGAGCAGTACTTC. Encoded protein: CASSQDPDRGLYEQYF.

This clonotype was detected many times. J is TRBJ1-5 and V is TRBV15; no definite D call. The CDR3 runs to 18 residues. V was shortened by 5 bases and J by 0 bases, with 20 bases between the two germline ends. CDR1 and CDR2 from the germline V gene are LNHNV and YYDKDF (reference sequence). CDR3 nucleotide sequence: TGTGCCACCAGCGTCGGGCGGGAGGGAGGATATAGCAATCAGCCCCAGCATTTT. The encoded protein is CATSVGREGGYSNQPQHF.

This clonotype was observed many times. CDR3 in amino acids: CASRDGPYTF. CDR3 DNA: TGTGCCAGCAGGGACGGGCCCTACACCTTC. The genes are TRBV2 and TRBJ1-2; no firm D call. V lost 6 bases and J lost 10, with 9 bases in between. The CDR3 has 10 residues. The germline CDR1 and CDR2 sequences are SNHLY and FYNNEI. The variable domain in full, with the rest retrieved from reference TRBV2 and TRBJ1-2, is EPEVTQTPSHQVTQMGQEVILRCVPISNHLYFYWYRQILGQKVEFLVSFYNNEISEKSEIFDDQFSVERPDGSNFTLKIRSTKLEDSAMYFCASRDGPYTFGSGTRLTVV.

Comment on this clonotype: Just one base apart from a much larger clone, this may be a read error. CDR3 sequence (DNA): TGTGCCAGCAGTTGGGGACGGGTCATTAATGAAAAACTGTTTTTT. This codes for CASSWGRVINEKLFF. V gene TRBV28 combines with J gene TRBJ1-4; D is possibly TRBD1 (5 bases). Looked up from germline, CDR1 is MDHEN and CDR2 is SYDVKM. Trimming stripped 4 bases from V and 4 bases from J, with 13 bases between. The length of the CDR3 is 15 residues.

A few counts support this clonotype. The chain employs TRBV7-2 and TRBJ2-5; D remains ambiguous. The CDR3 covers 15 residues. The germline V and J ends were trimmed by 1 base and 4 bases, with 13 bases remaining between them. Germline-derived CDR1 and CDR2 are SGHTA and FQGNSA. The DNA of the CDR3 is TGTGCCAGCAGCTTAGTTACGTCGGTCGGAGAGACCCAGTACTTC. Its protein is CASSLVTSVGETQYF.

The chain carries TRBV5-1 and TRBJ2-6; D remains unclear. The CDR3 runs to 16 residues. CDR1 SGHRS and CDR2 YFSETQ come from the germline V gene. V was trimmed by 3 bases and J by 0 bases, leaving 10 bases between them. The chain's CDR3 is CASSYGLDSGANVLTF. The CDR3 DNA reads as TGCGCCAGCAGCTACGGCCTCGACTCTGGGGCCAACGTCCTGACTTTC.

This clonotype has only a few counts. V gene TRBV14 combines with J gene TRBJ2-2; no clear D gene. CDR3 size: 14 residues. V lost 5 bases and J lost 5, with 12 bases in between. CDR1 is SGHDN and CDR2 is FVKESK in the germline V gene. DNA of the CDR3: TGTGCCAGCAGCGAAATGGAGATAACCGGGGAGCTGTTTTTT. Translation gives CASSEMEITGELFF.

This clonotype has more than one count but fewer than ten. No conserved phenylalanine or tryptophan ends this CDR3, so it is likely a read error. V and J are TRBV7-2 and TRBJ1-1; weak D call: TRBD1 (6 bases). The CDR3 extends over 13 amino acids. Trimming pared 6 bases from V and 1 base from J, leaving 9 bases between. Germline-derived CDR1 and CDR2 are SGHTA and FQGNSA. CDR3 sequence (DNA): TGTGCCAGCAGACGGGGGGCGAACACTGAAGCTTTCCTT. Translating it yields CASRRGANTEAFL.

This chain connects TRBV20-1 to TRBJ2-5; 12 bases are a match to TRBD2. The J call could be wrong; TRBJ2-1 is a better fit for the DNA end. The germline gives CDR1 DFQATT, CDR2 SNEGSKA (reference sequence). This CDR3 is built from 14 residues. The CDR3 DNA is TGCAGTGCTCGATTGGGACTAGCGGGTACTGCGCAGTTCTTC. Protein: CSARLGLAGTAQFF.

The genes are TRBV28 and TRBJ2-4; weak D call: TRBD1 (5 bases). Germline V gives CDR1 MDHEN, CDR2 SYDVKM. The CDR3 contains 14 residues. V was trimmed by 3 bases and J by 0 bases, leaving 6 bases between them. DNA for the CDR3: TGTGCCAGCAGTTTCCAGGGAGCCAAAAACATTCAGTACTTC. Amino acid sequence: CASSFQGAKNIQYF.

Details on this clonotype: With a much larger clone just one base away, this may be a read error. The V gene is TRBV7-9, the J gene TRBJ1-1; the D gene is possibly TRBD1 (6 bases). The CDR3 is made up of 14 amino acids. V was pared by 1 base and J by 4 bases, with 10 bases between. CDR1 and CDR2 from the germline V gene are SEHNR and FQNEAQ (reference sequence). This CDR3 is CASSLGQESTEAFF. The CDR3 DNA is TGTGCCAGCAGCTTAGGACAGGAGAGCACTGAAGCTTTCTTT. The full variable domain, with the rest looked up from reference TRBV7-9 and TRBJ1-1, is DTGVSQNPRHKITKRGQNVTFRCDPISEHNRLYWYRQTLGQGPEFLTYFQNEAQLEKSRLLSDRFSAERPKGSFSTLEIQRTEQGDSAMYLCASSLGQESTEAFFGQGTRLTVV.

Many counts were recorded for this clonotype. CDR3 in DNA: TGTGCCAGCAGCCCCGGCCCAGGGGGGGATGGCTACACCTTC. Translating it yields CASSPGPGGDGYTF. This chain connects TRBV3-1 to TRBJ1-2, with TRBD1 identical over 7 bases. The CDR3 runs 14 residues. Trimming cost V 4 bases and J 6 bases; bases outside gene matches: 8. In germline, CDR1 is LGHDT, CDR2 YNNKEL (reference sequence).

Many counts were recorded for this clonotype. This may be a read error, as it is one base from a much larger clone. The genes are TRBV27 and TRBJ1-1; no firm D call. Looked up from germline, CDR1 is MNHEY and CDR2 is SMNVEV (reference sequence). The CDR3 contains 13 residues. CDR3 in DNA: TGTGCCGGCAGTTTAAGTCGGAACACTGAAGCTTTCTTT. Translated, it gives CAGSLSRNTEAFF.

The chain has TRBV11-2 and TRBJ2-3, with TRBD1 identical over 7 bases. The CDR3 has 13 amino acids. V gave up 2 bases and J gave up 6 bases; unmatched junction bases: 2. The germline V gene encodes CDR1 SGHAT and CDR2 FQNNGV. CDR3 sequence: CASSLTGADTQYF. CDR3 DNA sequence: TGTGCCAGCAGCTTAACAGGGGCTGATACGCAGTATTTT.

This clonotype came up many times. The rearrangement joins TRBV5-1 to TRBJ2-4; D is uncertain. V was shortened by 0 bases and J by 1 base, with 5 bases between the two germline ends. This CDR3 contains 14 residues. Germline V lookup: CDR1 SGHRS, CDR2 YFSETQ. The CDR3 DNA is TGCGCCAGCAGCTTGGTGGGGGCCAAAAACATTCAGTACTTC. This encodes CASSLVGAKNIQYF.

As for this clonotype: Given a much more abundant clone one base away, this may be a read error. The chain carries TRBV11-2 and TRBJ2-2, with D possibly being TRBD1 or TRBD2 (5 bases each). Trimming cost V 5 bases and J 2 bases, with 18 bases left between them. Germline V gives CDR1 SGHAT, CDR2 FQNNGV. The CDR3 loop spans 17 amino acids. The CDR3 here is CASSAISGTLNTGELFF. CDR3 nucleotides: TGTGCCAGCAGCGCCATCTCCGGGACCCTCAACACCGGGGAGCTGTTTTTT.